The clone carrying this T cell receptor (beta chain) was detected many times. Its target is not known. This record belongs to a study of human T cells and chemical hapten exposure. About the research overall: 2% DPC applied to a roughly 2 cm by roughly 2 cm arm area sensitized donors. Study observations and caveats: Expanded TCRs made up significantly more big CDR3 similarity clusters than controls did.

Stated time point: pre-sensitization, week 0. Treatment described: therapeutic diphenylcyclopropenone sensitization with weekly scalp DPC. Total RNA extraction was carried out from unfractionated whole blood. For the library, individual cDNA molecules each received unique molecular identifiers. TCRdb reprocessed the RACE reads via MiXCR and lists one record per CDR3 protein. The table lists 300,000 to 450,000 distinct CDR3 sequences, roughly 5.3% of them singletons. V lost 6 bases, J lost 9 bases, and 7 bases stayed unmatched. CDR3 length equals 12 residues. Germline values: CDR1 KGHSH, CDR2 LQKENI. The specimen comprised whole blood, sampled in connection with sensitization to the hapten diphenylcyclopropenone (DPC). The clonotype was recovered from a woman aged 45 to 65 with alopecia areata. Some clones in this sample may be carry-over from other donors' samples. The V and J genes are TRBV18 and TRBJ1-1, with 7 bases matching TRBD1. The chain's CDR3 is CASSLGQRKAFF. In DNA, the CDR3 is TGTGCCAGCTCCCTGGGACAGCGAAAAGCTTTCTTT.